Sequencing of this T cell receptor (beta chain) was carried out in a study of shared clonotypes between healthy human individuals. The germline gives CDR1 MDHEN, CDR2 SYDVKM. Trimming removed 8 bases from V and 6 bases from J, with 17 bases in between. The CDR3 runs 14 residues. Libraries were prepared by immunoSEQ multiplex PCR; TCRdb keeps only in-frame clonotypes and omits some of them. The table includes approximately 480,000 clones, 60% to 80% detected once. The receptor comes from a woman aged 40 to 49 in good health. Some clones in this sample may be carry-over from other donors' samples. The sequenced material came from PBMCs. The V gene is TRBV28, the J gene TRBJ2-1, with D perhaps matching TRBD2 (5 bases). The CDR3 DNA is TGTGCCAGCGTCTCGGGTCAGCGGACCAATGAGCAGTTCTTC. Residues: CASVSGQRTNEQFF.